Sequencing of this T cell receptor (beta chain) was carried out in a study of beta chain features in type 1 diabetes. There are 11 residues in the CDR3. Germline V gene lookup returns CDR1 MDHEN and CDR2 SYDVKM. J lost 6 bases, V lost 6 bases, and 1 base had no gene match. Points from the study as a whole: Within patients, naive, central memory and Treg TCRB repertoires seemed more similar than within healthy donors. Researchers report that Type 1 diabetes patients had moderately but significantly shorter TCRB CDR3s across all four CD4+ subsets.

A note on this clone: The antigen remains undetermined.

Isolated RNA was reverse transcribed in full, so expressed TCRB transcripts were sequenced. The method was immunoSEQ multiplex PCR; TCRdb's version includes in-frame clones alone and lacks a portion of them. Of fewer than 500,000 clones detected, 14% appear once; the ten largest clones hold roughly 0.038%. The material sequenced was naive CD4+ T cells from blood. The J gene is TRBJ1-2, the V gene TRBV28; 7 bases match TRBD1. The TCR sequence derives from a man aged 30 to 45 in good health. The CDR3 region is CASRTGDGYTF. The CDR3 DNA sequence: TGTGCCAGCAGAACAGGGGATGGCTACACCTTC.